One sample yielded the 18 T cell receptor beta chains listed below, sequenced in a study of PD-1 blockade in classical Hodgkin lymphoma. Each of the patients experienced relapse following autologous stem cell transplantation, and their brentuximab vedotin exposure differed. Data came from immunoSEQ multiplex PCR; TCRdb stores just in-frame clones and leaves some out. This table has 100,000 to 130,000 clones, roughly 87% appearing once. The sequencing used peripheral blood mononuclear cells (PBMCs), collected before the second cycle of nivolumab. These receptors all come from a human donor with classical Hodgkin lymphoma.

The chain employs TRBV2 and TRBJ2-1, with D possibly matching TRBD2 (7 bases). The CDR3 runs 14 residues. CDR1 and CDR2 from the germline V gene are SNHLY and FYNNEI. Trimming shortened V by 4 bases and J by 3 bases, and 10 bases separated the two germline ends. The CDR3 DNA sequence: TGTGCCAGCAGTGGGGGGGGGCTCTACAATGAGCAGTTCTTC. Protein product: CASSGGGLYNEQFF.

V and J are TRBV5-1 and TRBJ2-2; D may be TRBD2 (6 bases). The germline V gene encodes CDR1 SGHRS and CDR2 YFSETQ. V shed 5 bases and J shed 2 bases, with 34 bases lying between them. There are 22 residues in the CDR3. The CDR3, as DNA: TGCGCCAGCAGTCTGCGACGATTAGCCCCACATTTTAGGGACTTCAACACCGGGGAGCTGTTTTTT. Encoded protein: CASSLRRLAPHFRDFNTGELFF.

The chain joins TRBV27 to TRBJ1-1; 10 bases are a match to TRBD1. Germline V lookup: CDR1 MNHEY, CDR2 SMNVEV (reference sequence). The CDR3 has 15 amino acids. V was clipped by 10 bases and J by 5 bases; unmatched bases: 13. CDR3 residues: CATKTGGAVKTEAFF. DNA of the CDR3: TGTGCCACCAAGACAGGGGGCGCGGTAAAGACTGAAGCTTTCTTT.

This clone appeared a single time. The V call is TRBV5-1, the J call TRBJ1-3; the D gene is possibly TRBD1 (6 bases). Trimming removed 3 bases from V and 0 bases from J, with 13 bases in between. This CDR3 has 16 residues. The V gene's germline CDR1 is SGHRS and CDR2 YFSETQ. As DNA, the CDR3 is TGCGCCAGCAGCTCCTCCGGGACAATCTCTGGAAACACCATATATTTT. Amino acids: CASSSSGTISGNTIYF.

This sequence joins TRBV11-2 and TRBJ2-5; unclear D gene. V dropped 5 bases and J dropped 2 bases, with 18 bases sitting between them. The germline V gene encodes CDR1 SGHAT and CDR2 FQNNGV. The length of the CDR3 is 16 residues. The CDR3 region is CASSPIFLSVQETQYF. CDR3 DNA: TGTGCCAGCAGCCCTATCTTTCTCAGCGTTCAAGAGACCCAGTACTTC.

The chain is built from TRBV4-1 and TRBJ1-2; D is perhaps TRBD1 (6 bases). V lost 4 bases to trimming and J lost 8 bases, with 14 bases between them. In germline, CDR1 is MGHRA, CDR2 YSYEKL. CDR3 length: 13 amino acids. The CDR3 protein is CASSPSGAVGYTF. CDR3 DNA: TGCGCCAGCAGCCCTTCGGGGGCGGTCGGCTACACCTTC.

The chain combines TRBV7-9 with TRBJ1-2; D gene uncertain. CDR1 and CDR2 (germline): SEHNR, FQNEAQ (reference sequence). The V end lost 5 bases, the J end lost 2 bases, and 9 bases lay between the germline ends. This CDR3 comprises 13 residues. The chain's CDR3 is CASSPDGNYGYTF. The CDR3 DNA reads TGTGCCAGCAGCCCCGACGGAAACTATGGCTACACCTTC.

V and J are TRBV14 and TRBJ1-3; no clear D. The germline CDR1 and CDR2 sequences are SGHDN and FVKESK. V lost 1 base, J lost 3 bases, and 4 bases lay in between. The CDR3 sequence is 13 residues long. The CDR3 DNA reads TGTGCCAGCAGCCAAGTTGATGGAAACACCATATATTTT. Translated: CASSQVDGNTIYF. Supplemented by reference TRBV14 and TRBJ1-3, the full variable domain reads EAGVTQFPSHSVIEKGQTVTLRCDPISGHDNLYWYRRVMGKEIKFLLHFVKESKQDESGMPNNRFLAERTGGTYSTLKVQPAELEDSGVYFCASSQVDGNTIYFGEGSWLTVV.

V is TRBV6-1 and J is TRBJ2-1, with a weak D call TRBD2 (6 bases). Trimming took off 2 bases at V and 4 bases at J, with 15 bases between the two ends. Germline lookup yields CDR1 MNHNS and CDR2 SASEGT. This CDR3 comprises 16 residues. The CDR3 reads CASSERVSGLYNEQFF. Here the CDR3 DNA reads TGTGCCAGCAGTGAAAGGGTTAGCGGACTATACAATGAGCAGTTCTTC.

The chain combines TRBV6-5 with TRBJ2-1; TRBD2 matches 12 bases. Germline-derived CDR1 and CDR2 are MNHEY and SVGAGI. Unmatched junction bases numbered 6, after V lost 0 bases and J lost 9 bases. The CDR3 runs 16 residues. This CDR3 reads CASSYSATSGSGEQFF. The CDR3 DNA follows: TGTGCCAGCAGTTACTCCGCGACTAGCGGGAGCGGTGAGCAGTTCTTC.

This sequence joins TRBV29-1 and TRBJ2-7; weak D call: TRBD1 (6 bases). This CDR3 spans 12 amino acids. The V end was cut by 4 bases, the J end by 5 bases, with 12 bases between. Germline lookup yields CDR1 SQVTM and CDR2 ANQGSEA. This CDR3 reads CSVGEGVHEQYF. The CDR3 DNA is TGCAGCGTTGGCGAGGGGGTTCACGAGCAGTACTTC.

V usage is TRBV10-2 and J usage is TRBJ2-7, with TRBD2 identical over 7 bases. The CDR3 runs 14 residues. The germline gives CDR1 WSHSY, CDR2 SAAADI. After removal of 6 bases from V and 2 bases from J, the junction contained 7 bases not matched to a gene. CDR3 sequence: CASSGLVGAYEQYF. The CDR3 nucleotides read TGCGCCAGCAGCGGACTAGTTGGAGCCTACGAGCAGTACTTC.

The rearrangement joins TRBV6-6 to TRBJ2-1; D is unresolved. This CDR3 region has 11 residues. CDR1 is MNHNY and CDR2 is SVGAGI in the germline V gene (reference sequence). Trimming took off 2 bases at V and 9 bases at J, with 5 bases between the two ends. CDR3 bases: TGTGCCAGCAGTTACGCAGGTGAGCAGTTCTTC. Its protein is CASSYAGEQFF.

In DNA form, the CDR3 reads TGTGCCAGCAGCTCAAGTCCCGGGACAGGGTCGGAGCAGTTCTTC. It translates to CASSSSPGTGSEQFF. J is TRBJ2-1 and V is TRBV7-7, with 9 nucleotides matching TRBD1. The germline V gene has CDR1 SSHAT and CDR2 FNYEAQ (reference sequence). The CDR3 loop spans 15 amino acids. The trim removed 4 bases at V and 10 bases at J, leaving 11 bases unmatched.

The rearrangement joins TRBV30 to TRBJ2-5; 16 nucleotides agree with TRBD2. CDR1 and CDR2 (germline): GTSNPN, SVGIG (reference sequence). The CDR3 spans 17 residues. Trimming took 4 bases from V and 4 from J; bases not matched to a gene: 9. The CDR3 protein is CAWTPGTSGRGGETQYF. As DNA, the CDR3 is TGTGCCTGGACCCCCGGGACTAGCGGGAGGGGGGGAGAGACCCAGTACTTC. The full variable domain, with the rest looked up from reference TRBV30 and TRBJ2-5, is SQTIHQWPATLVQPVGSPLSLECTVEGTSNPNLYWYRQAAGRGLQLLFYSVGIGQISSEVPQNLSASRPQDRQFILSSKKLLLSDSGFYLCAWTPGTSGRGGETQYFGPGTRLLVL.

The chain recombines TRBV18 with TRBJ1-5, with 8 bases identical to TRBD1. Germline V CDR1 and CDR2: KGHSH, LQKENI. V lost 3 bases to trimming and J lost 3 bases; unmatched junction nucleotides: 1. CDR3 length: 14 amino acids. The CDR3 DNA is TGTGCCAGCTCACCGGACAGGGTCAATCAGCCCCAGCATTTT. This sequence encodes CASSPDRVNQPQHF.

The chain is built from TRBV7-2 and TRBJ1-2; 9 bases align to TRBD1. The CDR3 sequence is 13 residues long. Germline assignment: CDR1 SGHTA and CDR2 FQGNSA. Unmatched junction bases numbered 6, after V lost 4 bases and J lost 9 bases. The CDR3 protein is CASSSQGAESYTF. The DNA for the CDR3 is TGTGCCAGCAGCTCACAGGGGGCGGAAAGCTACACCTTC.

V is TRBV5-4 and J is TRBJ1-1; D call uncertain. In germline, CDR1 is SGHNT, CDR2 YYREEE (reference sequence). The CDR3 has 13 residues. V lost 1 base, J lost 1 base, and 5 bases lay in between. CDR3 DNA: TGTGCCAGCAGCTTGTGGGGGAACACTGAAGCTTTCTTT. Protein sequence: CASSLWGNTEAFF.